The subject of this entry is one T cell receptor (beta chain). What it binds is not known. The V gene's germline CDR1 is MNHNS and CDR2 SASEGT. The CDR3 is 15 amino acids. V lost 3 bases to trimming and J lost 4 bases; unmatched junction nucleotides: 5. The data were obtained in a study of cytomegalovirus exposure and HLA in healthy donors. Study-wide points: Cytomegalovirus association was assigned to around 150 TCR beta chains.

The data were produced by immunoSEQ multiplex PCR, yet TCRdb's version contains in-frame clones alone and is incomplete. The table shows 100,000 or so clones, with more than 85% occurring only once. The sequence was collected from a man between 18 and 29 years old in good health and CMV-seropositive. This rearrangement joins TRBV6-1 to TRBJ1-1; TRBD1 matches at 10 bases. Sequencing input: PBMCs. DNA for the CDR3: TGTGCCAGCAGTGAGATGACAGGGGGCTTCACTGAAGCTTTCTTT. Translating gives CASSEMTGGFTEAFF.